Listed below are T cell receptor beta chains from one sample, sequenced in a study of immune evolution from preneoplasia to lung adenocarcinoma. Profiling relied on immunoSEQ multiplex PCR, and the TCRdb table lists in-frame clones only, not all of them. The sample has some 16,000 clones; approximately 86% are singletons. Material: FFPE invasive lung adenocarcinoma tissue. Receptors originate from a person between 65 and 79 years old with invasive lung adenocarcinoma. Both conserved end residues are part of each CDR3. D genes are given only for firm matches. Clone size is not always given. Where it is, it says once, few, many or a class for expanded clones.

TRBV9	TRBJ2-2	TRBD1	16	NA	CASSVFGTGNTGELFF	TGTGCCAGCAGCGTATTCGGGACAGGGAACACCGGGGAGCTGTTTTTT
TRBV7-8	TRBJ1-1	NA	13	few	CASGRERGTEAFF	TGTGCCAGCGGCCGGGAAAGGGGCACTGAAGCTTTCTTT
TRBV19	TRBJ2-1	TRBD2	18	NA	CASSIAGGGESSYNEQFF	TGTGCCAGTAGTATAGCGGGCGGGGGTGAGAGCTCCTACAATGAGCAGTTCTTC
TRBV10-3	TRBJ2-7	NA	15	few	CAISDEGTTSYEQYF	TGTGCCATCAGTGATGAGGGGACAACCTCCTACGAGCAGTACTTC
TRBV7-9	TRBJ1-1	NA	15	NA	CASSLSVPVNTEAFF	TGTGCCAGCAGCTTATCTGTTCCGGTGAACACTGAAGCTTTCTTT
TRBV6-5	TRBJ1-1	NA	13	NA	CASTQTGNTEAFF	TGTGCCAGCACTCAAACGGGAAACACTGAAGCTTTCTTT
TRBV6-1	TRBJ1-1	NA	12	once	CASSPLGTEAFF	TGTGCCAGCAGCCCCCTGGGGACTGAAGCTTTCTTT
TRBV28	TRBJ2-1	NA	11	NA	CASRRDNEQFF	TGTGCCAGTCGCCGGGACAATGAGCAGTTCTTC
TRBV29-1	TRBJ2-2	NA	12	few	CSVREITGELFF	TGCAGCGTTCGGGAGATCACCGGGGAGCTGTTTTTT
TRBV5-1	TRBJ2-5	NA	15	NA	CASAPGTTEGETQYF	TGCGCCAGCGCTCCCGGGACAACCGAAGGGGAGACCCAGTACTTC
TRBV29-1	TRBJ2-7	TRBD1	12	NA	CSVETGGDEQYF	TGCAGCGTTGAGACAGGGGGAGACGAGCAGTACTTC
TRBV19	TRBJ2-7	NA	8	NA	CASQKQYF	TGTGCCAGTCAAAAGCAGTACTTC
TRBV4-2	TRBJ2-2	NA	18	once	CASSQDPLTGGRTGELFF	TGTGCCAGCAGCCAAGATCCCCTGACAGGTGGGAGAACCGGGGAGCTGTTTTTT
TRBV11-2	TRBJ2-1	TRBD2	15	NA	CASSLGAGGSDEQFF	TGTGCCAGCAGCTTGGGGGCGGGGGGGTCCGATGAGCAGTTCTTC
TRBV5-6	TRBJ1-3	NA	17	NA	CASSAELTESSGNTIYF	TGTGCCAGCAGCGCGGAACTTACCGAGAGCTCTGGAAACACCATATATTTT
TRBV18	TRBJ1-1	NA	13	NA	CASSPGLDVEAFF	TGTGCCAGCTCACCCGGACTAGATGTTGAAGCTTTCTTT
TRBV5-1	TRBJ1-2	TRBD1	18	NA	CASSLAQGATSPPYGYTF	TGCGCCAGCAGCTTGGCACAGGGGGCTACCAGTCCACCCTATGGCTACACCTTC
TRBV2	TRBJ2-5	TRBD1	14	NA	CASSVDRGAETQYF	TGTGCCAGCAGTGTGGACAGGGGGGCAGAGACCCAGTACTTC
TRBV9	TRBJ2-2	NA	15	NA	CASSVEALKTGELFF	TGTGCCAGCAGCGTGGAAGCATTGAAGACCGGGGAGCTGTTTTTT
TRBV29-1	TRBJ2-3	NA	11	NA	CSVGLTDTQYF	TGCAGCGTTGGTTTAACAGATACGCAGTATTTT
TRBV19	TRBJ2-2	TRBD1	15	few	CASTETGSRTGELFF	TGTGCCAGTACCGAGACAGGGTCTCGAACCGGGGAGCTGTTTTTT
TRBV7-6	TRBJ1-5	NA	17	NA	CASSLDLGVYSNQPQHF	TGTGCCAGCAGCTTAGACCTGGGGGTTTATAGCAATCAGCCCCAGCATTTT
TRBV25-1	TRBJ2-2	TRBD2	14	NA	CASMWEGNTGELFF	TGTGCCAGCATGTGGGAGGGAAACACCGGGGAGCTGTTTTTT
TRBV11-2	TRBJ2-7	TRBD2	16	NA	CASSSLSGREGYEQYF	TGTGCCAGCAGCTCCCTCAGCGGGAGAGAGGGCTACGAGCAGTACTTC
TRBV6-1	TRBJ1-2	TRBD1	16	NA	CASSEVRGTGNYGYTF	TGTGCCAGCAGTGAAGTTAGGGGGACAGGGAACTATGGCTACACCTTC
TRBV28	TRBJ1-1	NA	12	NA	CASREGRGKAFF	TGTGCCAGCAGGGAAGGTCGTGGGAAAGCTTTCTTT
TRBV28	TRBJ1-2	TRBD1	16	NA	CASSPTLDRGYRGYTF	TGTGCCAGCAGCCCCACTCTGGACAGGGGGTATCGTGGCTACACCTTC
TRBV12-5	TRBJ2-2	TRBD2	15	few	CASGPSGTNTGELFF	TGTGCTAGTGGTCCTAGCGGGACGAACACCGGGGAGCTGTTTTTT
TRBV5-4	TRBJ1-2	NA	15	NA	CASSGDRRSNYGYTF	TGTGCCAGCAGCGGAGATCGGAGGTCTAACTATGGCTACACCTTC
TRBV29-1	TRBJ2-3	NA	15	NA	CSVAKQGGGTDTQYF	TGCAGCGTCGCCAAACAGGGAGGTGGAACAGATACGCAGTATTTT
TRBV4-2	TRBJ1-1	NA	15	once	CASSPLRGGNTEAFF	TGTGCCAGCAGCCCACTCAGGGGAGGGAACACTGAAGCTTTCTTT
TRBV28	TRBJ1-2	NA	16	once	CASRPLHQGASYGYTF	TGTGCCAGCAGGCCGCTCCATCAGGGTGCGAGCTATGGCTACACCTTC
TRBV23-1	TRBJ1-3	NA	16	NA	CASSQSGRNSGNTIYF	TGCGCCAGCAGTCAATCGGGACGGAACTCTGGAAACACCATATATTTT
TRBV2	TRBJ1-3	NA	14	NA	CASAGARRGNTIYF	TGTGCCAGCGCCGGGGCACGGCGAGGAAACACCATATATTTT
TRBV18	TRBJ2-3	TRBD1	15	NA	CASSPPGQGRYTQYF	TGTGCCAGCTCACCACCGGGACAGGGGCGGTATACGCAGTATTTT
TRBV6-1	TRBJ2-7	TRBD1	14	once	CASSEAGQLSEQYF	TGTGCCAGCAGTGAAGCGGGACAGCTTTCCGAGCAGTACTTC
TRBV28	TRBJ2-2	NA	13	once	CASSLVQPGELFF	TGTGCCAGCAGTTTGGTCCAGCCCGGGGAGCTGTTTTTT
TRBV27	TRBJ2-7	TRBD1	17	NA	CASSTDRPNPVWDEQYF	TGTGCCAGCAGCACGGACAGGCCTAACCCCGTCTGGGACGAGCAGTACTTC
TRBV30	TRBJ2-5	NA	13	NA	CAWSPGGEETQYF	TGTGCCTGGAGTCCAGGAGGGGAGGAGACCCAGTACTTC
TRBV2	TRBJ1-1	NA	14	NA	CASSNWEGAGLAFF	TGTGCCAGCAGTAATTGGGAGGGAGCGGGTTTGGCTTTCTTT
TRBV28	TRBJ1-5	TRBD1	15	NA	CASSYSRGRGQPQHF	TGTGCCAGCAGTTACTCCAGGGGGAGAGGACAGCCCCAGCATTTT
TRBV7-9	TRBJ2-7	TRBD1	16	NA	CASSFAGDRGKYEQYF	TGTGCCAGCAGCTTTGCTGGGGACAGGGGTAAGTACGAGCAGTACTTC
TRBV11-2	TRBJ2-3	NA	13	NA	CASSLYNTDTQYF	TGTGCCAGCAGCTTATACAACACAGATACGCAGTATTTT
TRBV7-6	TRBJ2-7	TRBD1	18	NA	CASSLAVGHRGAGYEQYF	TGTGCCAGCAGCTTAGCGGTGGGTCACAGGGGGGCAGGCTACGAGCAGTACTTC
TRBV10-3	TRBJ2-5	NA	15	NA	CAISESNRAEGTQYF	TGTGCCATCAGTGAGTCGAACAGGGCCGAGGGGACCCAGTACTTC
TRBV7-2	TRBJ2-7	TRBD1	15	NA	CASSLRQGGDSEQYF	TGTGCCAGCAGCCTCCGACAGGGGGGGGACAGCGAGCAGTACTTC
TRBV2	TRBJ1-2	NA	17	NA	CASSEGGGWGRSYGYTF	TGTGCCAGCAGTGAAGGTGGCGGATGGGGACGAAGCTATGGCTACACCTTC
TRBV9	TRBJ1-1	NA	14	NA	CASSVAGGNTEAFF	TGTGCCAGCAGCGTAGCCGGTGGGAACACTGAAGCTTTCTTT
TRBV9	TRBJ2-7	TRBD1	15	NA	CASSAGQGLLWEQYF	TGTGCCAGCAGCGCCGGACAGGGGCTACTGTGGGAGCAGTACTTC
TRBV29-1	TRBJ1-1	NA	14	NA	CSAGGQHATTEAFF	TGCAGCGCTGGAGGTCAGCACGCCACCACTGAAGCTTTCTTT
TRBV19	TRBJ2-7	TRBD1	17	NA	CASSPVIGTAFSYEQYF	TGTGCCAGTAGTCCGGTGATCGGGACAGCTTTCTCCTACGAGCAGTACTTC
TRBV2	TRBJ2-5	TRBD1	12	NA	CASRDRGTTQYF	TGTGCCAGCAGGGACAGGGGGACGACCCAGTACTTC
TRBV2	TRBJ1-4	NA	14	NA	CASSDRAEDEKLFF	TGTGCCAGCAGTGACAGGGCAGAAGATGAAAAACTGTTTTTT